Described below is a single TCR beta chain sequence and its context. The antigen is not known. The CDR3 has 16 residues. Trimming took 2 bases from V and 7 from J, leaving 18 bases between them. The V gene's germline CDR1 is SGHAT and CDR2 FQNNGV. The data were obtained in a study of cytomegalovirus exposure and HLA in healthy donors. Study observations and caveats: About 87% or about 30% of the time was how often most TCR beta V segments were productive, according to an earlier analysis.

PCR employed 60 Vbeta and 13 Jbeta primers. Profiling relied on immunoSEQ multiplex PCR, and the TCRdb table lists in-frame clones only, not all of them. The table lists around 190,000 clones, around 80% of them singletons. This chain joins TRBV11-2 and TRBJ2-1; perhaps TRBD2 as D (7 bases). This sequence originates from a woman aged 30 to 39 in good health and CMV-seropositive. The specimen sequenced was PBMCs. For the CDR3, the DNA is TGTGCCAGCAGCTTATATATGGGAGGGGGGGGGAATGAGCAGTTCTTC. Its protein product is CASSLYMGGGGNEQFF.